Below, 25 T cell receptor beta chains from the same sample are listed, as sequenced in a study of siplizumab effects on memory and regulatory T cells. The method was immunoSEQ multiplex PCR; TCRdb's version includes in-frame clones alone and lacks a portion of them. The sample consists of about 100,000 clones, just under 95% of them appearing once. Sample: non-Treg CD4+ T cells sorted from blood. These TCRs come from a human donor in good health.

The V and J genes are TRBV29-1 and TRBJ1-5; D is uncertain. Trimming shortened V by 3 bases and J by 2 bases, and 8 bases separated the two germline ends. The CDR3 is 13 residues long. Germline V gene data show CDR1 as SQVTM and CDR2 as ANQGSEA. The CDR3 DNA reads TGCAGCGTTGAGACAACGGGCAATCAGCCCCAGCATTTT. This translates into CSVETTGNQPQHF. Combining the CDR3 with reference TRBV29-1 and TRBJ1-5 gives the whole variable domain SAVISQKPSRDICQRGTSLTIQCQVDSQVTMMFWYRQQPGQSLTLIATANQGSEATYESGFVIDKFPISRPNLTFSTLTVSNMSPEDSSIYLCSVETTGNQPQHFGDGTRLSIL.

The chain couples TRBV11-2 to TRBJ2-1; 7 bases agree with TRBD2. Germline-derived CDR1 and CDR2 are SGHAT and FQNNGV. Losses at the gene ends were 3 bases for V and 5 bases for J; bases not matched to a gene: 13. This CDR3 has 17 residues. The CDR3: CASSLARAGLDNNEQFF. The CDR3, as DNA: TGTGCCAGCAGCTTGGCCCGGGCAGGACTAGATAACAATGAGCAGTTCTTC.

This rearrangement joins TRBV9 to TRBJ2-7; D uncertain. The CDR3 sequence is 15 residues long. Germline V CDR1 and CDR2: SGDLS, YYNGEE. V was shortened by 0 bases and J by 4 bases, with 14 bases between the two germline ends. This CDR3 reads CASSVEPIGNYEQYF. In DNA, the CDR3 is TGTGCCAGCAGCGTAGAACCGATTGGAAATTACGAGCAGTACTTC.

The V call is TRBV19, the J call TRBJ2-5, with a tentative D call TRBD1 (6 bases). CDR3 length equals 15 residues. The V end lost 3 bases, the J end lost 3 bases, and 14 bases lay between the germline ends. Germline V gene sequence: CDR1 LNHDA, CDR2 SQIVND (reference sequence). Here the CDR3 DNA reads TGTGCCAGTAGTATTATTGGTAACAGGGAAGAGACCCAGTACTTC. Translated: CASSIIGNREETQYF.

This chain joins TRBV5-1 and TRBJ1-2; D is unresolved. The CDR3 contains 15 residues. Trimming removed 0 bases from V and 3 bases from J, with 12 bases in between. Germline V gene data show CDR1 as SGHRS and CDR2 as YFSETQ. The CDR3 coding sequence is TGCGCCAGCAGCTTGGTCGGTGCCGATCACTATGGCTACACCTTC. Translated, it gives CASSLVGADHYGYTF.

This clone occurred once. The chain recombines TRBV4-1 with TRBJ2-7; possible D gene TRBD2, 5 bases. The ends were cut back, 0 bases at V and 0 bases at J, with 12 bases in the middle. Germline V gene lookup returns CDR1 MGHRA and CDR2 YSYEKL. The CDR3 contains 16 residues. In DNA form, the CDR3 reads TGCGCCAGCAGCCAAGAGTCCGGGGTAAGCTCCTACGAGCAGTACTTC. Its protein is CASSQESGVSSYEQYF.

J is TRBJ1-1 and V is TRBV19; no clear D gene. V lost 3 bases and J lost 1, with 9 bases in between. This CDR3 has 14 residues. CDR1 and CDR2 from the germline V gene are LNHDA and SQIVND (reference sequence). CDR3: CASSITSSNTEAFF. For the CDR3, the DNA is TGTGCCAGTAGTATCACCTCCTCGAACACTGAAGCTTTCTTT.

The rearrangement links TRBV5-1 to TRBJ2-3, with D possibly being TRBD2 (5 bases). CDR1 SGHRS and CDR2 YFSETQ come from the germline V gene. Trimming stripped 5 bases from V and 3 bases from J, with 19 bases between. This CDR3 contains 16 residues. DNA of the CDR3: TGCGCCAGCAGGACCCGACTGGAGGATGAAACAGATACGCAGTATTTT. Residues: CASRTRLEDETDTQYF.

DNA for the CDR3: TGCGCCAGCAGCCGCTCGGGGACAGGGAAGATCGATACGCAGTATTTT. It yields the protein CASSRSGTGKIDTQYF. The chain combines TRBV4-1 with TRBJ2-3; 9 nucleotides line up with TRBD1. This CDR3 has 16 amino acids. The germline V gene has CDR1 MGHRA and CDR2 YSYEKL. J lost 6 bases, V lost 4 bases, and 11 bases had no gene match.

The chain combines TRBV11-2 with TRBJ2-2; maybe TRBD1 (6 bases). V was trimmed by 1 base and J by 6 bases, leaving 21 bases between them. CDR1 and CDR2 from the germline V gene are SGHAT and FQNNGV. This CDR3 contains 18 residues. The CDR3 DNA sequence: TGTGCCAGCAGCTTAGCTCGGGGACACGGTGCAAGGGCCGGGGAGCTGTTTTTT. Translation gives CASSLARGHGARAGELFF.

A single count supports this clone. The chain recombines TRBV7-3 with TRBJ1-5, with 7 positions matching TRBD1. Germline V gives CDR1 SGHTA, CDR2 FQGTGA. The CDR3 covers 16 residues. The V gene end was trimmed by 4 bases and the J gene end by 1 base; junction bases not matched to a gene: 7. The CDR3 nucleotides read TGTGCCAGCAGCTCCCCACCGGGACAGAGCAATCAGCCCCAGCATTTT. This encodes CASSSPPGQSNQPQHF.

The chain uses TRBV7-2 and TRBJ2-1; TRBD2 aligns across 11 bases. Germline loops: CDR1 SGHTA, CDR2 FQGNSA. CDR3 length: 15 residues. J was trimmed by 7 bases and V by 1 base; bases with no gene match: 3. CDR3 nucleotide sequence: TGTGCCAGCAGCTTAGAGGGACTAGCGGTGAATGAGCAGTTCTTC. As protein: CASSLEGLAVNEQFF.

The rearrangement links TRBV2 to TRBJ1-6; 7 nucleotides align to TRBD1. Trimming at V came to 6 bases and at J to 0 bases, leaving 5 bases not matched to a gene. CDR1 and CDR2 (germline): SNHLY, FYNNEI. CDR3 length: 16 amino acids. CDR3 amino acids: CASRKDRSSYNSPLHF. CDR3 sequence (DNA): TGTGCCAGCAGGAAGGACAGGAGCTCCTATAATTCACCCCTCCACTTT.

V is TRBV5-5 and J is TRBJ2-7; 14 bases map to TRBD2. The CDR3 consists of 16 residues. Germline CDR1 reads SGHKS; CDR2 reads YYEKEE (reference sequence). The ends lost 4 bases at V and 4 bases at J; junction bases unmatched: 7. The CDR3 spells CASSPTGTSGSYEQYF. In DNA form, the CDR3 reads TGTGCCAGCAGCCCAACGGGGACTAGCGGGAGTTACGAGCAGTACTTC.

V usage is TRBV7-8 and J usage is TRBJ1-1; D ambiguous. There are 13 residues in the CDR3. V was clipped by 0 bases and J by 3 bases, with 5 bases between them. Germline CDR1 and CDR2: SGHVS and FQNEAQ. The DNA of the CDR3 is TGTGCCAGCAGCTTAGCGGAGGACACTGAAGCTTTCTTT. This gives the protein CASSLAEDTEAFF.

This clone has just one count. The chain links TRBV2 to TRBJ2-3; tentatively, D is TRBD2 (7 bases). Germline V gene sequence: CDR1 SNHLY, CDR2 FYNNEI. V was shortened by 8 bases and J by 4 bases, with 19 bases between the two germline ends. This CDR3 is built from 15 residues. CDR3 DNA sequence: TGTGCCAGCCGGGGGGATGGGGGGCGTTCAGATACGCAGTATTTT. Translated, it gives CASRGDGGRSDTQYF.

The V call is TRBV14, the J call TRBJ1-3; no definite D call. Germline values: CDR1 SGHDN, CDR2 FVKESK. V lost 4 bases and J 0 bases, leaving 10 bases between the germline ends. The CDR3 is made up of 15 amino acids. CDR3 DNA sequence: TGTGCCAGCAGCCTCCAAGGGATCTCTGGAAACACCATATATTTT. This sequence encodes CASSLQGISGNTIYF.

This clone was observed once. The chain has TRBV5-4 and TRBJ2-7; TRBD1 agrees at 7 bases. The CDR3 spans 12 residues. Germline V lookup: CDR1 SGHNT, CDR2 YYREEE (reference sequence). The J segment lost 7 bases and the V segment lost 3 bases, leaving 4 bases of the junction unmatched. The CDR3 bases are TGTGCCAGCAGCTCGGACAGGCGAGAGCAGTACTTC. Amino acids: CASSSDRREQYF.

This chain connects TRBV4-2 to TRBJ2-3; 12 nucleotides agree with TRBD2. V trimming: 1 base; J trimming: 5 bases; junction bases outside the gene matches: 10. The CDR3 sequence is 18 residues long. CDR1 is LGHNA, CDR2 YNFKEQ, per germline. DNA of the CDR3: TGTGCCAGCAGCCAAGCGAGCCGACTAGCGGGAGTTGGAGATACGCAGTATTTT. This encodes CASSQASRLAGVGDTQYF.

The V and J genes are TRBV27 and TRBJ1-2; the D gene is possibly TRBD1 (6 bases). V lost 5 bases, J lost 8 bases, and 12 bases lay in between. Germline V gives CDR1 MNHEY, CDR2 SMNVEV (reference sequence). The CDR3 extends over 12 amino acids. For the CDR3, the DNA is TGTGCCAGCAGTACAGCAGGGGTCGGCTACACCTTC. Protein product: CASSTAGVGYTF.

This chain uses TRBV11-3 with TRBJ2-3; 12 positions agree with TRBD2. V shed 4 bases, J shed 4 bases, and the junction held 3 bases outside the gene matches. The CDR3 loop spans 15 amino acids. CDR1 SGHNT and CDR2 YENEEA come from the germline V gene. CDR3 nucleotides: TGTGCCAGCAGCTCGACTAGCGGGAGCCCAGATACGCAGTATTTT. Translating gives CASSSTSGSPDTQYF.

This sequence joins TRBV19 and TRBJ2-1, with a tentative D call TRBD2 (6 bases). Germline V lookup: CDR1 LNHDA, CDR2 SQIVND (reference sequence). Trimming took 9 bases from V and 6 from J, leaving 9 bases between them. There are 11 residues in the CDR3. CDR3 amino acids: CASGSFNEQFF. DNA of the CDR3: TGTGCCAGCGGGAGTTTCAATGAGCAGTTCTTC.

This clone appeared once. The chain links TRBV30 to TRBJ1-5; TRBD1 might be the D (5 bases). The V and J ends lost 0 bases and 5 bases respectively, with 11 bases between them. Per germline, CDR1 GTSNPN and CDR2 SVGIG (reference sequence). CDR3 length: 14 amino acids. The CDR3 region has the DNA TGTGCCTGGAGTGTAAACCAGGGCCATCAGCCCCAGCATTTT. Amino acid sequence: CAWSVNQGHQPQHF. Combining the CDR3 with reference TRBV30 and TRBJ1-5 gives the whole variable domain SQTIHQWPATLVQPVGSPLSLECTVEGTSNPNLYWYRQAAGRGLQLLFYSVGIGQISSEVPQNLSASRPQDRQFILSSKKLLLSDSGFYLCAWSVNQGHQPQHFGDGTRLSIL.

The CDR3 DNA reads TGTGCCAGCAGCGTAATCGGGACAGGCGACTCCTACAATGAGCAGTTCTTC. This translates into CASSVIGTGDSYNEQFF. The chain has TRBV9 and TRBJ2-1; TRBD1 matches at 8 bases. V lost 1 base and J lost 0; bases outside the gene matches: 6. The CDR3 loop spans 17 amino acids. Germline V lookup: CDR1 SGDLS, CDR2 YYNGEE. The whole variable domain, filled in from reference TRBV9 and TRBJ2-1, reads DSGVTQTPKHLITATGQRVTLRCSPRSGDLSVYWYQQSLDQGLQFLIQYYNGEERAKGNILERFSAQQFPDLHSELNLSSLELGDSALYFCASSVIGTGDSYNEQFFGPGTRLTVL.

The rearrangement links TRBV14 to TRBJ2-2; 8 bases align to TRBD1. Germline V gene lookup returns CDR1 SGHDN and CDR2 FVKESK. The CDR3 loop spans 15 amino acids. The V segment lost 5 bases and the J segment 5 bases; nucleotides outside the gene matches: 7. In DNA, the CDR3 is TGTGCCAGCAGCTACCAGACAGGGGTTACCGGGGAGCTGTTTTTT. It codes for CASSYQTGVTGELFF.